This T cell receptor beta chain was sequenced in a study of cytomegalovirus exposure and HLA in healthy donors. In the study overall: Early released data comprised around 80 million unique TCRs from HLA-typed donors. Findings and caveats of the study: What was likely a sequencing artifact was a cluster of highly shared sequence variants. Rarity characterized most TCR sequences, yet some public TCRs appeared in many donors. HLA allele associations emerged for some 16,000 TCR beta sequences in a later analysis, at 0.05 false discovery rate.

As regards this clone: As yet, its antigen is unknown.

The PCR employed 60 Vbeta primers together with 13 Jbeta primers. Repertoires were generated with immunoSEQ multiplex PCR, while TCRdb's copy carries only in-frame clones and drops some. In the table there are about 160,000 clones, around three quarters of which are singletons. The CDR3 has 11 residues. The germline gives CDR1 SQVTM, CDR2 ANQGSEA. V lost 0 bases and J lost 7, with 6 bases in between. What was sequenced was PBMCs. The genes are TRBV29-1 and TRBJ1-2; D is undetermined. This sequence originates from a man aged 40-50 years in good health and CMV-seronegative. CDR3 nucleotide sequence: TGCAGCGTTGAAGATCGTAGTGGCTACACCTTC. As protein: CSVEDRSGYTF.